The 9 T cell receptor beta chains in this list originate from one sample, sequenced in a study of cytomegalovirus exposure and HLA in healthy donors. A multiplex PCR was run with 60 Vbeta primers and 13 Jbeta primers. Sequencing was performed with immunoSEQ multiplex PCR; in TCRdb, only in-frame clones are kept and a portion is missing. The data contain a few hundred thousand clones, roughly 90% of them seen just once; the ten biggest clones take up 2% to 3%. Sequenced sample: PBMCs. The source of these receptors is a woman between 18 and 29 years old in good health and CMV-seronegative.

The genes are TRBV7-3 and TRBJ2-1; perhaps TRBD1 as D (5 bases). V gave up 2 bases and J gave up 8 bases, with 16 bases separating them. Germline CDR1 SGHTA, CDR2 FQGTGA. The CDR3 contains 15 residues. Here the CDR3 reads CASSLADTLLDEQFF. CDR3 sequence (DNA): TGTGCCAGCAGCTTAGCGGACACCCTTTTAGATGAGCAGTTCTTC.

V gene TRBV14 combines with J gene TRBJ2-6; the D gene is possibly TRBD1 (6 bases). The CDR3 consists of 19 residues. Trimming cost V 1 base and J 0 bases, with 16 bases left between them. The germline CDR1 and CDR2 sequences are SGHDN and FVKESK. The CDR3 nucleotides read TGTGCCAGCAGCCAAGTTGGGGGCTTCTTGGCCTCTGGGGCCAACGTCCTGACTTTC. It is translated as CASSQVGGFLASGANVLTF.

The rearrangement uses TRBV19 and TRBJ2-1; TRBD1 matches 12 bases. Germline-derived CDR1 and CDR2 are LNHDA and SQIVND (reference sequence). V shed 2 bases and J 4 bases; nucleotides not matched to a gene: 3. The CDR3 covers 16 residues. CDR3 coding DNA: TGTGCCAGTAGTATATGGGGACAGGGGGCGTACAATGAGCAGTTCTTC. Translated, it gives CASSIWGQGAYNEQFF.

Notes on this clone: This CDR3 is also generated by other DNA sequences in the sample. The V and J genes are TRBV19 and TRBJ1-6; D might be TRBD1 (5 bases). The CDR3 totals 14 residues. Germline-derived CDR1 and CDR2 are LNHDA and SQIVND (reference sequence). Trimming took off 5 bases at V and 7 bases at J, with 12 bases between the two ends. CDR3 bases: TGTGCCAGTAGTTTGGGACTGTCGAATTCACCCCTCCACTTT. It encodes CASSLGLSNSPLHF.

The chain combines TRBV5-1 with TRBJ2-7; no clear D. CDR1 and CDR2 (germline): SGHRS, YFSETQ. The CDR3 length is 12 residues. V dropped 2 bases and J dropped 4 bases, with 7 bases sitting between them. The DNA for the CDR3 is TGCGCCAGCAGCTTATACGGGTACGAGCAGTACTTC. Protein sequence: CASSLYGYEQYF. Full variable domain (missing parts from reference TRBV5-1 and TRBJ2-7): KAGVTQTPRYLIKTRGQQVTLSCSPISGHRSVSWYQQTPGQGLQFLFEYFSETQRNKGNFPGRFSGRQFSNSRSEMNVSTLELGDSALYLCASSLYGYEQYFGPGTRLTVT.

The chain carries TRBV27 and TRBJ2-1, with 10 nucleotides matching TRBD1. Germline V lookup: CDR1 MNHEY, CDR2 SMNVEV (reference sequence). V shed 5 bases, J shed 5 bases, and the junction held 15 bases outside the gene matches. The CDR3 totals 18 residues. The CDR3 DNA is TGTGCCAGCAGTCCCCCTCTACGACAGGGGGCACGACACAATGAGCAGTTCTTC. It specifies CASSPPLRQGARHNEQFF.

DNA for the CDR3: TGCGCCAGCAGCCGACAGGGGGCGCGTACTGAAGCTTTCTTT. Translating it yields CASSRQGARTEAFF. The rearrangement joins TRBV4-1 to TRBJ1-1; TRBD1 matches at 10 bases. The CDR3 spans 14 residues. Per germline, CDR1 MGHRA and CDR2 YSYEKL. J was trimmed by 5 bases and V by 4 bases; bases with no gene match: 4.

The rearrangement uses TRBV5-4 and TRBJ1-4, with D perhaps matching TRBD1 (6 bases). This CDR3 region has 15 residues. V was shortened by 0 bases and J by 8 bases, with 14 bases between the two germline ends. Germline V gene sequence: CDR1 SGHNT, CDR2 YYREEE (reference sequence). This CDR3 reads CASSLEAAQGEKLFF. DNA of the CDR3: TGTGCCAGCAGCTTGGAAGCAGCCCAGGGGGAAAAACTGTTTTTT.

This chain uses TRBV9 with TRBJ1-2; a possible D gene is TRBD1 (5 bases). V dropped 0 bases and J dropped 2 bases, with 17 bases sitting between them. The CDR3 extends over 17 amino acids. Germline V gene lookup returns CDR1 SGDLS and CDR2 YYNGEE. CDR3 region: CASSVAGWQGGNYGYTF. The CDR3 DNA follows: TGTGCCAGCAGCGTAGCTGGTTGGCAGGGTGGGAACTATGGCTACACCTTC.